This entry lists 6 T cell receptor beta chains sequenced from one sample in a study of T cell responses to AZD1222 COVID-19 vaccine. Only in-frame clones appear in the TCRdb table, and some are missing; sequencing was by immunoSEQ multiplex PCR. The data show 95,000 to 150,000 clones, less than 90% seen once. The sample consisted of peripheral blood, taken on day 0 of AZD1222 vaccination. Receptors were obtained from an adult in good health.

This sequence joins TRBV7-2 and TRBJ1-6; D remains ambiguous. CDR1 is SGHTA, CDR2 FQGNSA, per germline. Trimming took 5 bases from V and 3 from J, leaving 11 bases between them. The CDR3 contains 15 residues. The CDR3: CASSPGRNYNSPLHF. DNA for the CDR3: TGTGCCAGCAGCCCTGGACGGAACTATAATTCACCCCTCCACTTT.

This chain links TRBV29-1 with TRBJ2-7, with TRBD2 matching 7 bases. Germline V lookup: CDR1 SQVTM, CDR2 ANQGSEA. This CDR3 has 12 amino acids. V was pared by 7 bases and J by 3 bases, with 6 bases of the junction left unmatched. The CDR3 here is CSAWGLYYEQYF. The DNA of the CDR3 is TGCAGCGCTTGGGGACTATACTACGAGCAGTACTTC.

This sequence joins TRBV18 and TRBJ1-5, with TRBD1 identical over 9 bases. This CDR3 has 15 residues. Germline-derived CDR1 and CDR2 are KGHSH and LQKENI. The V and J ends lost 0 bases and 7 bases, in that order; junction bases with no gene match: 4. This chain's CDR3 is CASSPPGQGGQPQHF. CDR3 coding DNA: TGTGCCAGCTCACCACCGGGACAGGGAGGGCAGCCCCAGCATTTT.

The rearrangement links TRBV3-1 (or the pseudogene TRBV3-2) to TRBJ1-1; D unclear. The CDR3 runs to 15 residues. Trimming removed 0 bases from V and 5 bases from J, with 13 bases in between. Germline values: CDR1 LGHDT, CDR2 YNNKEL (reference sequence). The CDR3 DNA reads as TGTGCCAGCAGCCAAGATTTAATAAGAGGGACTGAAGCTTTCTTT. This codes for CASSQDLIRGTEAFF.

Turning to this clone: The sample has other DNA sequences that encode this CDR3 too. The V and J genes are TRBV9 and TRBJ2-5; D gene unclear. Germline values: CDR1 SGDLS, CDR2 YYNGEE. V was clipped by 7 bases and J by 5 bases, with 3 bases between them. This CDR3 is built from 9 residues. The CDR3 bases are TGTGCCAGCGGTGAGACCCAGTACTTC. This gives the protein CASGETQYF.

V gene TRBV7-2 combines with J gene TRBJ2-5; TRBD2 agrees at 9 bases. The germline CDR1 and CDR2 sequences are SGHTA and FQGNSA. Unmatched junction bases numbered 4, after V lost 1 base and J lost 4 bases. This CDR3 has 15 residues. CDR3 DNA: TGTGCCAGCAGCTTAGGTGGCGGGGGGGGAGAGACCCAGTACTTC. It translates to CASSLGGGGGETQYF.